This TCR beta chain was captured in a study of regulatory T cells in long-lasting Graves disease. Remarks on this clonotype: Its antigen is undetermined.

The CDR3 runs 17 residues. With 4 bases clipped from V and 4 bases from J, the junction kept 9 bases outside the gene matches. Germline-derived CDR1 and CDR2 are SGHNT and YYREEE (reference sequence). Sample time point: newly diagnosed GD, antithyroid drugs for less than 3 months. Isolated PBMC RNA provided the starting material for the TCR library. Overall study results and limits: Persistent Graves' patients showed less TCR diversity than newly diagnosed patients showed.

For TCR beta, libraries came from iRepertoire HTBI primers and Arm-PCR of CDR3 regions. TCRdb re-called the multiplex PCR reads with MiXCR, one entry per CDR3 protein. The repertoire has 400,000 to 500,000 distinct CDR3 sequences, roughly 15% of them found once; the top ten carry around a sixth. This sample also belongs to another study, concerning T cells in Graves' hyperthyroidism and ophthalmopathy. As that report states: Each patient was aged 18 to 65 and had newly diagnosed hyperthyroidism of under 2 months' duration.

The TCR sequence derives from a woman in her forties or fifties with Graves disease. The chain is built from TRBV5-4 and TRBJ2-2; 11 bases line up with TRBD2. The sequenced sample was peripheral blood mononuclear cells (PBMCs), obtained at new diagnosis, from a patient treated with antithyroid drugs. CDR3 coding DNA: TGTGCCAGCAGCCAGTACGGGACTAGCGGAGGCACCGGGGAGCTGTTTTTT. Translation: CASSQYGTSGGTGELFF.